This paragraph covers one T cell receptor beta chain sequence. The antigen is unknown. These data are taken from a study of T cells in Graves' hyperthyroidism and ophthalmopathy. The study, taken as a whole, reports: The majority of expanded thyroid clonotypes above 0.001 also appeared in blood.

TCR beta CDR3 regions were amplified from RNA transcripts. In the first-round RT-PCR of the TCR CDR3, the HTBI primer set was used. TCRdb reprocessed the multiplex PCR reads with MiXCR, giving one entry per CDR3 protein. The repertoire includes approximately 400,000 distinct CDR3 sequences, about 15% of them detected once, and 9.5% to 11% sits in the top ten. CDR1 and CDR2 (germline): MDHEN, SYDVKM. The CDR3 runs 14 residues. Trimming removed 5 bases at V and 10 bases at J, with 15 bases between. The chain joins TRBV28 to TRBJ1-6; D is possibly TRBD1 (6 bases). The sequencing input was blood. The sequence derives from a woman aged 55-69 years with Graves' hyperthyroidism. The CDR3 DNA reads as TGTGCCAGCAGTCCCTCGGGGGCAGGGTCACCCCTCCACTTT. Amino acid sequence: CASSPSGAGSPLHF.